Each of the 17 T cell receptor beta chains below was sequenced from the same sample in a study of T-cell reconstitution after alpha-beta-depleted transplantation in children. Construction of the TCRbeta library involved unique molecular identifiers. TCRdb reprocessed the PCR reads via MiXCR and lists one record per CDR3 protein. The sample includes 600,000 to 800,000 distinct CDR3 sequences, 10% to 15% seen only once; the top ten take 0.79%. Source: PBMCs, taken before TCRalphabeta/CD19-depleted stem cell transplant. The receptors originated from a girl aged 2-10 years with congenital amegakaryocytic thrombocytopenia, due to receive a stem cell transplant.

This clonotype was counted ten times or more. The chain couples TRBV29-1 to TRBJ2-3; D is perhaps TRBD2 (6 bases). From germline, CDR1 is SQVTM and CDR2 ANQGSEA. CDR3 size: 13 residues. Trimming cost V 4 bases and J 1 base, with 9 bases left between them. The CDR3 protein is CSVGRGGTDTQYF. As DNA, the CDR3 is TGCAGCGTTGGGAGGGGAGGCACAGATACGCAGTATTTT.

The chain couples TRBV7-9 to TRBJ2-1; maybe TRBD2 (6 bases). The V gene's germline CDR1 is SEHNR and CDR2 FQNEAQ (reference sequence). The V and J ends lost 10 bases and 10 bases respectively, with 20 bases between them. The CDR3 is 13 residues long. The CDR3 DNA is TGTGCCACCGCCGGGACTGACAGAGCCGAGCAGTTCTTC. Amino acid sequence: CATAGTDRAEQFF.

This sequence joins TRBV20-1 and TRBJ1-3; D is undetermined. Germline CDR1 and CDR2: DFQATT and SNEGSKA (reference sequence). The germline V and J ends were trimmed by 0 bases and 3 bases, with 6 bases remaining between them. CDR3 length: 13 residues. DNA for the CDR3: TGCAGTGCTAGAGAAGGTGGTGGAAACACCATATATTTT. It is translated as CSAREGGGNTIYF.

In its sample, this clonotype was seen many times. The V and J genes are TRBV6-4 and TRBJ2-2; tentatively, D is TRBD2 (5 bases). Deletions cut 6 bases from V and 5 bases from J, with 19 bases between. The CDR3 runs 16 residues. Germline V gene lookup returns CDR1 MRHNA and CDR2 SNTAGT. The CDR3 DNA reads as TGTGCCAGCAGCCAGGAGGCTGGAGGCGGAACCGGGGAGCTGTTTTTT. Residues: CASSQEAGGGTGELFF.

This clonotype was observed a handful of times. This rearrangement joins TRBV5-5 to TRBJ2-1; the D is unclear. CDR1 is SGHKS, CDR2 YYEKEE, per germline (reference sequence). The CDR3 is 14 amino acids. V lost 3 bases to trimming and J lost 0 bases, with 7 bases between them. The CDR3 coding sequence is TGTGCCAGCAGCTGGTTAAGCTCCTACAATGAGCAGTTCTTC. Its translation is CASSWLSSYNEQFF.

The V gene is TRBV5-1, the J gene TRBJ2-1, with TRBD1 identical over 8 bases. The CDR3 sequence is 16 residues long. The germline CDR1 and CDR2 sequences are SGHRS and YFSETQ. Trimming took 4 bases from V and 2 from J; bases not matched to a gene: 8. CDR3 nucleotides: TGCGCCAGCAGCCTACTACAGGGGGATCCCTACAATGAGCAGTTCTTC. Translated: CASSLLQGDPYNEQFF.

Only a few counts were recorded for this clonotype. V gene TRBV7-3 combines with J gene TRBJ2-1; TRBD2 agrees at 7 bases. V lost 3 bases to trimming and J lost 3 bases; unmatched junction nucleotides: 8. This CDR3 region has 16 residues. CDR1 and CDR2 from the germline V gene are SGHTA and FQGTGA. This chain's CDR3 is CASSFVGGRVYNEQFF. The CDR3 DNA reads TGTGCCAGCAGCTTCGTTGGGGGGAGGGTCTACAATGAGCAGTTCTTC.

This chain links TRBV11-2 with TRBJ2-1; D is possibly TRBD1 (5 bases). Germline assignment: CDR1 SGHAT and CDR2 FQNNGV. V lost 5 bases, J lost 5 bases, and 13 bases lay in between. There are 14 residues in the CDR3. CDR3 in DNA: TGTGCCAGCAGCCCGCGGACACTTAACAATGAGCAGTTCTTC. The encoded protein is CASSPRTLNNEQFF. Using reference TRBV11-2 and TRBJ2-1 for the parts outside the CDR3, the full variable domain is EAGVAQSPRYKIIEKRQSVAFWCNPISGHATLYWYQQILGQGPKLLIQFQNNGVVDDSQLPKDRFSAERLKGVDSTLKIQPAKLEDSAVYLCASSPRTLNNEQFFGPGTRLTVL.

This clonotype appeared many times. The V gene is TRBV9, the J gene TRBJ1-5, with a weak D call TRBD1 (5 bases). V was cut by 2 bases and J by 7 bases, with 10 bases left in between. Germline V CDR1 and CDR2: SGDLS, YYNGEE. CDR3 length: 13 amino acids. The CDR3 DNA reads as TGTGCCAGCAGCGTCCGGGGCGGGCAGCCCCAGCATTTT. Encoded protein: CASSVRGGQPQHF.

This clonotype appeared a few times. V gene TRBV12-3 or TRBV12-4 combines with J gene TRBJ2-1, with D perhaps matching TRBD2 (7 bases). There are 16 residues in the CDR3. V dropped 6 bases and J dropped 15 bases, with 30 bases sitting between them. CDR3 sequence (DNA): TGTGCCAGCAGAAAACCCCACCGGGACTATCAAAGAGGGGGGTTCTTC. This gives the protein CASRKPHRDYQRGGFF.

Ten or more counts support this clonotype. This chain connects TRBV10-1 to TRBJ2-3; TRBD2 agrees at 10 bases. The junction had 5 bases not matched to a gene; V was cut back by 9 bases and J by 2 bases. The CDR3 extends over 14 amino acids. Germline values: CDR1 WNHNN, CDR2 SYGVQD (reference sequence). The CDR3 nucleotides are TGCGCCAGTTCTAGCGGGAGTACCACAGATACGCAGTATTTT. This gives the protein CASSSGSTTDTQYF.

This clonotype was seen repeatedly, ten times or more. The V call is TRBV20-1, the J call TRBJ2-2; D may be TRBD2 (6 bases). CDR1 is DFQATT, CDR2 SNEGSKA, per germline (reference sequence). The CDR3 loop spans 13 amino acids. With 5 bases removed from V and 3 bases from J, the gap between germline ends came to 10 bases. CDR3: CSASGTHTGELFF. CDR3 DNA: TGCAGTGCTTCCGGGACTCACACCGGGGAGCTGTTTTTT.

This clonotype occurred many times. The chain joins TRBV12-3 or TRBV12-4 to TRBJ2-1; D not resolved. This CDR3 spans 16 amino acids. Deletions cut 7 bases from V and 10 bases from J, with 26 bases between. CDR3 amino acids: CASTSSATPNVGEQFF. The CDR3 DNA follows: TGTGCCAGCACGAGCTCCGCGACTCCCAATGTAGGGGAGCAGTTCTTC.

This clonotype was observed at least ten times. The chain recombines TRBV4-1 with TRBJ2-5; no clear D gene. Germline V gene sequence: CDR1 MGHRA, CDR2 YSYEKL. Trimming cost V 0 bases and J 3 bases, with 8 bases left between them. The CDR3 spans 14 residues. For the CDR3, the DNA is TGCGCCAGCAGCCAAGATCCCAGCAAAGAGACCCAGTACTTC. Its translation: CASSQDPSKETQYF.

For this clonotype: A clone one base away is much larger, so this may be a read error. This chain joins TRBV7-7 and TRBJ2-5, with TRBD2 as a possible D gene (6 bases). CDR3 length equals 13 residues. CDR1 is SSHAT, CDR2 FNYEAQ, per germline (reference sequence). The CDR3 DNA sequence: TGTGCCAGCAGCTTATACGGGAGAGAGACCCAGCACTTC. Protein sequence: CASSLYGRETQHF.

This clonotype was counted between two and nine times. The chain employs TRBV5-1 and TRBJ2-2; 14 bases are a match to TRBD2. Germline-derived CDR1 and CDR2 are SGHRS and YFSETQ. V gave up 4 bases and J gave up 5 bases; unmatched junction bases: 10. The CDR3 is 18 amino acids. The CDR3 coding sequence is TGCGCCAGCAGCCGCCCGGGACTAGCGGGAGTATTTACCGGGGAGCTGTTTTTT. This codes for CASSRPGLAGVFTGELFF.

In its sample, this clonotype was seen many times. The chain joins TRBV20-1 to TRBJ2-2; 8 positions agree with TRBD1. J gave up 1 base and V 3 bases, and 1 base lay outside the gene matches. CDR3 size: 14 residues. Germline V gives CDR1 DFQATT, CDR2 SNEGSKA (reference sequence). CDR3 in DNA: TGCAGTGCTAGGGACAGGGTGAACACCGGGGAGCTGTTTTTT. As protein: CSARDRVNTGELFF.